These 23 T cell receptor beta chains came from one sample sequenced in a study of lymphopenia after photon versus proton radiotherapy. Profiling relied on immunoSEQ multiplex PCR, and the TCRdb table lists in-frame clones only, not all of them. The data contain 150,000 to 200,000 clones, about 85% of them singletons. The sample in question was peripheral blood, obtained from a patient treated with photon-based radiotherapy. The receptors originated from a man aged 45-60 years with gastric cancer.

V is TRBV18 and J is TRBJ1-1, with D possibly matching TRBD1 (6 bases). This CDR3 is 11 amino acids long. V lost 3 bases and J lost 10, with 9 bases in between. Germline V CDR1 and CDR2: KGHSH, LQKENI. The chain's CDR3 is CASSPIQGAFF. The CDR3 DNA reads as TGTGCCAGCTCACCGATACAGGGAGCTTTCTTT. Full variable domain (outside the CDR3, taken from reference TRBV18 and TRBJ1-1): NAGVMQNPRHLVRRRGQEARLRCSPMKGHSHVYWYRQLPEEGLKFMVYLQKENIIDESGMPKERFSAEFPKEGPSILRIQQVVRGDSAAYFCASSPIQGAFFGQGTRLTVV.

The chain recombines TRBV5-1 with TRBJ1-2; 9 positions match TRBD1. Germline V gene sequence: CDR1 SGHRS, CDR2 YFSETQ. This CDR3 comprises 15 residues. With 4 bases clipped from V and 8 bases from J, the junction kept 12 bases outside the gene matches. The CDR3 bases are TGCGCCAGCAGCATCACAACGGGACAGGGCAGGGGCTACACCTTC. Its translation: CASSITTGQGRGYTF.

This clone has just a few counts. The V and J genes are TRBV6-1 and TRBJ2-7, with D unclear. Trimming left V 5 bases short and J 2 bases short, with 16 bases between. The CDR3 is made up of 15 amino acids. Germline CDR1 is MNHNS and CDR2 is SASEGT. As DNA, the CDR3 is TGTGCCAGCAGTCGATACCCAAACACACCCTACGAGCAGTACTTC. Translated: CASSRYPNTPYEQYF.

This chain uses TRBV30 with TRBJ2-1; 10 positions match TRBD2. V shed 2 bases and J 10 bases; nucleotides not matched to a gene: 11. CDR1 and CDR2 from the germline V gene are GTSNPN and SVGIG (reference sequence). This CDR3 region has 15 residues. In DNA, the CDR3 is TGTGCCTGGAGTCCAGCGGGAGGGCTTGAAGGGGAGCAGTTCTTC. Its translation is CAWSPAGGLEGEQFF.

This chain links TRBV6-1 with TRBJ2-3; D call uncertain. The CDR3 length is 10 residues. V gave up 8 bases and J gave up 3 bases, with 3 bases separating them. Germline CDR1 MNHNS, CDR2 SASEGT. Here the CDR3 DNA reads TGTGCCAGCGGGACAGATACGCAGTATTTT. Residues: CASGTDTQYF.

This clone has only a few counts. This rearrangement joins TRBV6-1 to TRBJ2-2, with TRBD2 matching over 7 bases. Germline loops: CDR1 MNHNS, CDR2 SASEGT. This CDR3 spans 14 amino acids. J gave up 4 bases and V 8 bases, and 7 bases lay outside the gene matches. The CDR3 is CASQNGRSTGELFF. CDR3 DNA sequence: TGTGCCAGCCAAAACGGGAGGTCCACCGGGGAGCTGTTTTTT.

This clone was detected a few times. Relative to the germline gene, one junction end is altered; a read error may explain this. The V call is TRBV7-2, the J call TRBJ1-2, with D perhaps matching TRBD1 (5 bases). CDR1 is SGHTA and CDR2 is FQGNSA in the germline V gene. This CDR3 region has 12 residues. The CDR3 reads CASSLGEGRLSF. CDR3 bases: TGTGCCAGCAGCTTAGGGGAGGGGCGCTTGTCCTTC.

This clone has more than one count but fewer than ten. The chain is built from TRBV11-1 and TRBJ2-5, with D possibly TRBD1 on 6 matching bases. Germline V gives CDR1 SGHAT, CDR2 FQDESV (reference sequence). The CDR3 is 13 amino acids. Trimming removed 5 bases at V and 2 bases at J, with 9 bases between. The chain's CDR3 is CASSLRGQETQYF. As DNA, the CDR3 is TGTGCCAGCAGCCTAAGGGGGCAAGAGACCCAGTACTTC.

This clone was counted ten times or more. This CDR3 is also generated by other DNA sequences in the sample. The rearrangement links TRBV15 to TRBJ1-2; weak D call: TRBD1 (5 bases). This CDR3 region has 15 residues. The germline CDR1 and CDR2 sequences are LNHNV and YYDKDF (reference sequence). Trimming removed 0 bases at V and 4 bases at J, with 12 bases between. CDR3 protein: CATSRDTQGSYGYTF. The CDR3 DNA is TGTGCCACCAGCAGAGATACCCAGGGAAGCTATGGCTACACCTTC.

The chain links TRBV9 to TRBJ2-7, with 7 bases that match TRBD1. The CDR3 consists of 14 residues. Germline V CDR1 and CDR2: SGDLS, YYNGEE. V shed 3 bases and J 3 bases; nucleotides not matched to a gene: 6. CDR3 residues: CASSAHGTVYEQYF. CDR3 DNA: TGTGCCAGCAGCGCTCATGGGACAGTCTACGAGCAGTACTTC.

This chain joins TRBV5-1 and TRBJ2-1; possible D gene TRBD2, 6 bases. V dropped 4 bases and J dropped 7 bases, with 18 bases sitting between them. The CDR3 has 15 amino acids. Per the germline V gene, CDR1 is SGHRS and CDR2 is YFSETQ. Here the CDR3 DNA reads TGCGCCAGCAGCCGGGGGACCCCGACTAGGAATGAGCAGTTCTTC. Residues: CASSRGTPTRNEQFF.

The J gene is TRBJ2-1, the V gene TRBV9, with 9 bases fitting TRBD2. Germline CDR1 reads SGDLS; CDR2 reads YYNGEE. CDR3 size: 15 residues. V gave up 6 bases and J gave up 3 bases; unmatched junction bases: 7. CDR3 sequence reads: CASNPLAGDYNEQFF. In DNA form, the CDR3 reads TGTGCCAGCAACCCACTAGCGGGTGACTACAATGAGCAGTTCTTC. The complete variable domain, with remaining parts taken from reference TRBV9 and TRBJ2-1, reads DSGVTQTPKHLITATGQRVTLRCSPRSGDLSVYWYQQSLDQGLQFLIQYYNGEERAKGNILERFSAQQFPDLHSELNLSSLELGDSALYFCASNPLAGDYNEQFFGPGTRLTVL.

The chain carries TRBV4-1 and TRBJ2-3; 10 bases align to TRBD2. The CDR3 length is 17 residues. Trimming removed 4 bases from V and 4 bases from J; junction bases left unmatched: 11. The germline gives CDR1 MGHRA, CDR2 YSYEKL. The CDR3 region has the DNA TGCGCCAGCAGCCGAGCGAGGGCGGGACTAGCGTCAGATACGCAGTATTTT. Protein: CASSRARAGLASDTQYF.

V is TRBV4-1 and J is TRBJ1-1, with D perhaps matching TRBD1 (6 bases). Trimming took off 2 bases at V and 0 bases at J, with 16 bases between the two ends. CDR3 length: 17 amino acids. CDR1 and CDR2 from the germline V gene are MGHRA and YSYEKL. Here the CDR3 DNA reads TGCGCCAGCAGCCAACGGGGCGTACAGGGCCTGAACACTGAAGCTTTCTTT. Its translation is CASSQRGVQGLNTEAFF.

The J gene is TRBJ2-3, the V gene TRBV7-3; TRBD1 is a possible D gene (7 bases). Per germline, CDR1 SGHTA and CDR2 FQGTGA. The CDR3 covers 13 residues. V dropped 5 bases and J dropped 3 bases, with 9 bases sitting between them. Written as DNA, the CDR3 is TGTGCCAGCAGCCCAGGGGGGACAGATACGCAGTATTTT. Translating it yields CASSPGGTDTQYF.

Comment on this clone: One end of the junction does not line up with germline, which may come from a read error. V gene TRBV15 combines with J gene TRBJ2-7; a weak D match, TRBD1 (5 bases). CDR3 length: 16 amino acids. The germline V gene has CDR1 LNHNV and CDR2 YYDKDF (reference sequence). CDR3 sequence (DNA): TGTGCCACCAGCGGAGACCCAGGGTCTAGCTCCTACGAGCAGTACTTC. This encodes CATSGDPGSSSYEQYF.

The chain is built from TRBV7-2 and TRBJ2-4; D may be TRBD1 or TRBD2 (6 bases each). Germline V gene sequence: CDR1 SGHTA, CDR2 FQGNSA. The CDR3 loop spans 17 amino acids. The V end was cut by 5 bases, the J end by 0 bases, with 17 bases between. The CDR3 loop is CASSPSGGTLAKNIQYF. The CDR3 region has the DNA TGTGCCAGCAGCCCTAGTGGGGGGACACTAGCCAAAAACATTCAGTACTTC.

This chain connects TRBV5-4 to TRBJ1-3, with 10 positions matching TRBD1. Germline CDR1 is SGHNT and CDR2 is YYREEE (reference sequence). The length of the CDR3 is 19 residues. Trimming cost V 4 bases and J 0 bases; bases outside gene matches: 13. CDR3 DNA sequence: TGTGCCAGCAGCCTTTCCGGGACAGGGGTCTCCTTCTCTGGAAACACCATATATTTT. Translating it yields CASSLSGTGVSFSGNTIYF.

The rearrangement uses TRBV30 and TRBJ2-7; 9 positions match TRBD2. V lost 0 bases to trimming and J lost 2 bases; unmatched junction nucleotides: 2. Germline values: CDR1 GTSNPN, CDR2 SVGIG (reference sequence). This CDR3 has 14 residues. The CDR3 DNA sequence: TGTGCCTGGAGTGTGACTAGCGGCCCCTACGAGCAGTACTTC. Encoded protein: CAWSVTSGPYEQYF.

This chain uses TRBV15 with TRBJ2-7; 9 positions agree with TRBD2. Germline V CDR1 and CDR2: LNHNV, YYDKDF (reference sequence). Trimming cost V 0 bases and J 2 bases; bases outside gene matches: 8. The CDR3 is 17 residues long. CDR3 amino acids: CATSRDASGTDTYEQYF. CDR3 DNA: TGTGCCACCAGCAGAGATGCTAGCGGGACCGACACCTACGAGCAGTACTTC.

The chain has TRBV28 and TRBJ2-1, with TRBD1 as a possible D gene (5 bases). Trimming cost V 2 bases and J 5 bases, with 10 bases left between them. The CDR3 covers 14 residues. Germline V gene lookup returns CDR1 MDHEN and CDR2 SYDVKM. The CDR3 DNA follows: TGTGCCAGCAGTTTAGCAGGGTCCCACAATGAGCAGTTCTTC. This encodes CASSLAGSHNEQFF.

This chain connects TRBV27 to TRBJ2-5; possibly TRBD2 for D (5 bases). Germline V gives CDR1 MNHEY, CDR2 SMNVEV (reference sequence). There are 13 residues in the CDR3. Trimming cost V 5 bases and J 1 base, with 8 bases left between them. This chain's CDR3 is CASSAGVQETQYF. CDR3 nucleotide sequence: TGTGCCAGCAGTGCCGGGGTCCAAGAGACCCAGTACTTC.

About this clone: Within the sample, other DNA sequences also encode this same CDR3. V gene TRBV30 combines with J gene TRBJ1-1, with D hard to call. Germline CDR1 GTSNPN, CDR2 SVGIG (reference sequence). Trimming shortened V by 1 base and J by 0 bases, and 6 bases separated the two germline ends. The CDR3 loop spans 13 amino acids. CDR3 bases: TGTGCCTGGAGTGCGACGGTGAACACTGAAGCTTTCTTT. Encoded protein: CAWSATVNTEAFF.